A single sample is the source of the 21 T cell receptor beta chains below, sequenced in a study of vaccination effects on CD4 cells after COVID-19. Using viral peptide pools, the ViraFEST assay grew out antigen-specific CD4+ T cells prior to sequencing. Cultured cells yielded isolated CD4+ T cells after approximately nine days. As their vaccination, participants received two doses of either BNT162b2 or mRNA-1273. Their antigens remain unidentified. Repertoires were generated with immunoSEQ multiplex PCR, while TCRdb's copy carries only in-frame clones and drops some. The profile shows 35,000 to 40,000 clones, roughly 79% of them singletons. The sequencing here drew on CD4+ T cells from PBMCs cultured with HCoV-NL63 spike peptides, taken after COVID-19 vaccination. These receptor sequences come from a human donor who received a COVID-19 vaccine. Some clones in this sample may be carry-over from other donors' samples.

The gene calls are TRBV6-6 and TRBJ1-6; 8 bases match TRBD1. Trimming cost V 2 bases and J 10 bases; bases outside gene matches: 7. Germline CDR1 and CDR2: MNHNY and SVGAGI (reference sequence). This CDR3 comprises 15 residues. The CDR3 is CASSYGGQAKSPLHF. Here the CDR3 DNA reads TGTGCCAGCAGTTACGGGGGACAGGCAAAATCACCCCTCCACTTT.

This chain uses TRBV10-3 with TRBJ2-5; 9 bases are shared with TRBD2. The length of the CDR3 is 15 residues. V was clipped by 4 bases and J by 0 bases; unmatched bases: 3. CDR1 and CDR2 (germline): ENHRY, SYGVKD. The CDR3 reads CAISVAGANQETQYF. The CDR3 DNA reads as TGTGCCATCAGTGTAGCGGGGGCAAACCAAGAGACCCAGTACTTC.

A few counts support this clone. The rearrangement uses TRBV9 and TRBJ1-6, with TRBD1 matching over 7 bases. This CDR3 region has 15 residues. V gave up 4 bases and J gave up 4 bases; unmatched junction bases: 5. The germline gives CDR1 SGDLS, CDR2 YYNGEE. CDR3 DNA: TGTGCCAGCAGCCCCCGGGACAGTTATAATTCACCCCTCCACTTT. Amino acid sequence: CASSPRDSYNSPLHF.

The sample holds a few counts of this clone. The V call is TRBV9, the J call TRBJ1-1; D not resolved. The germline V gene encodes CDR1 SGDLS and CDR2 YYNGEE. This CDR3 is built from 13 residues. The germline V and J ends were trimmed by 0 bases and 5 bases, with 8 bases remaining between them. Written as DNA, the CDR3 is TGTGCCAGCAGCGTAGAGAAAAGGACTGAAGCTTTCTTT. Amino acid sequence: CASSVEKRTEAFF.

V is TRBV28 and J is TRBJ2-2; 7 bases agree with TRBD1. The V segment lost 6 bases and the J segment 8 bases; nucleotides outside the gene matches: 12. The CDR3 has 15 residues. Germline lookup yields CDR1 MDHEN and CDR2 SYDVKM. The CDR3 loop reads CASRFSDRPLGELFF. CDR3 DNA sequence: TGTGCCAGCAGATTCTCGGACAGGCCTTTGGGGGAGCTGTTTTTT.

V is TRBV19 and J is TRBJ2-2, with 7 positions matching TRBD1. V dropped 3 bases and J dropped 1; count of bases not matched to a gene: 5. Germline V CDR1 and CDR2: LNHDA, SQIVND (reference sequence). The length of the CDR3 is 16 residues. In DNA, the CDR3 is TGTGCCAGTAGTATCCCGTACAGGGGGAACACCGGGGAGCTGTTTTTT. It codes for CASSIPYRGNTGELFF.

V and J are TRBV4-3 and TRBJ1-6; the match to TRBD1 covers 7 bases. Germline CDR1 and CDR2: LGHNA and YSLEER. This CDR3 is built from 16 residues. Losses at the gene ends were 1 base for V and 8 bases for J; bases not matched to a gene: 8. Here the CDR3 DNA reads TGCGCCAGCAGCCAAGCGATAAAGGGGGCTCATTCACCCCTCCACTTT. Residues: CASSQAIKGAHSPLHF.

CDR3 coding DNA: TGTGCCAGCAGCGCACTAGGGGAAAAACTGTTTTTT. Residues: CASSALGEKLFF. The V gene is TRBV3-1 (or the pseudogene TRBV3-2), the J gene TRBJ1-4; D unclear. CDR1 LGHDT and CDR2 YNNKEL come from the germline V gene (reference sequence). The CDR3 covers 12 residues. Trimming took 5 bases from V and 8 from J, leaving 9 bases between them.

The rearrangement uses TRBV6-6 and TRBJ2-1; 9 nucleotides match TRBD1. Germline V gene lookup returns CDR1 MNHNY and CDR2 SVGAGI (reference sequence). Losses at the gene ends were 11 bases for V and 7 bases for J; bases not matched to a gene: 6. The CDR3 consists of 12 residues. DNA of the CDR3: TGTGCCCACGGGACAGGGAGTAATGAGCAGTTCTTC. Translating gives CAHGTGSNEQFF.

The J gene is TRBJ2-3, the V gene TRBV7-8, with TRBD2 matching over 11 bases. V dropped 2 bases and J dropped 6; count of bases not matched to a gene: 4. CDR1 is SGHVS and CDR2 is FQNEAQ in the germline V gene. The CDR3 is 15 residues long. The CDR3 is CASSLRLAGGDTQYF. CDR3 sequence (DNA): TGTGCCAGCAGCTTAAGGCTAGCGGGGGGCGATACGCAGTATTTT.

The rearrangement uses TRBV3-1 (or the pseudogene TRBV3-2) and TRBJ2-5; D uncertain. Trimming pared 1 base from V and 7 bases from J, leaving 13 bases between. CDR1 and CDR2 (germline): LGHDT, YNNKEL (reference sequence). The CDR3 spans 14 residues. The CDR3 sequence is CASSQGIGIGTQYF. CDR3 in DNA: TGTGCCAGCAGCCAAGGTATTGGCATCGGGACCCAGTACTTC.

This clone was seen a single time. The chain employs TRBV27 and TRBJ2-2, with D unresolved. The germline gives CDR1 MNHEY, CDR2 SMNVEV (reference sequence). Trimming took 2 bases from V and 1 from J, leaving 5 bases between them. The CDR3 loop spans 14 amino acids. Written as DNA, the CDR3 is TGTGCCAGCAGTTTAAGGTGGAACACCGGGGAGCTGTTTTTT. This encodes CASSLRWNTGELFF.

The rearrangement uses TRBV6-1 and TRBJ1-2; D not resolved. CDR3 length equals 18 residues. CDR1 is MNHNS, CDR2 SASEGT, per germline. The germline V and J ends were trimmed by 4 bases and 0 bases, with 21 bases remaining between them. The CDR3 DNA reads as TGTGCCAGCAGTGCTAACTGGGGAGGGCCTGTCTCTAACTATGGCTACACCTTC. As protein: CASSANWGGPVSNYGYTF.

This clone occurred a few times. The DNA of the CDR3 is TGTGCCAGCAGCCTAACGGACAGCGTGCATTCACCCCTCCACTTT. This encodes CASSLTDSVHSPLHF. The V and J genes are TRBV7-8 and TRBJ1-6; D possibly corresponds to TRBD1 (6 bases). V was shortened by 5 bases and J by 8 bases, with 16 bases between the two germline ends. Germline V gene data show CDR1 as SGHVS and CDR2 as FQNEAQ. The CDR3 extends over 15 amino acids.

This clone was counted a few times. The V gene is TRBV14, the J gene TRBJ2-7; TRBD1 is a possible D gene (5 bases). Germline-derived CDR1 and CDR2 are SGHDN and FVKESK. CDR3 length: 13 amino acids. V lost 4 bases and J lost 2, with 9 bases in between. CDR3 coding DNA: TGTGCCAGCAGCCGATCGACAGCCTACGAGCAGTACGTC. This codes for CASSRSTAYEQYV.

The V gene is TRBV19, the J gene TRBJ1-4; D gene uncertain. V gave up 6 bases and J gave up 4 bases, with 15 bases separating them. CDR3 length: 15 residues. Germline-derived CDR1 and CDR2 are LNHDA and SQIVND (reference sequence). The CDR3 nucleotides are TGTGCCAGTAGGGTGGGAAACACGGGTAATGAAAAACTGTTTTTT. It encodes CASRVGNTGNEKLFF.

The genes are TRBV5-1 and TRBJ2-5; D is uncertain. Germline V gene sequence: CDR1 SGHRS, CDR2 YFSETQ. The CDR3 totals 14 residues. The germline V and J ends were trimmed by 4 bases and 1 base, with 11 bases remaining between them. CDR3 region: CASSATVTQETQYF. The CDR3 coding sequence is TGCGCCAGCAGCGCTACAGTGACCCAAGAGACCCAGTACTTC.

The CDR3 bases are TGCGCCAGCAGCGGGGGGAGAAACACAATGAACACTGAAGCTTTCTTT. Amino acids: CASSGGRNTMNTEAFF. V usage is TRBV4-3 and J usage is TRBJ1-1, with D possibly being TRBD1 (5 bases). With 5 bases removed from V and 0 bases from J, the gap between germline ends came to 16 bases. Per the germline V gene, CDR1 is LGHNA and CDR2 is YSLEER. The CDR3 runs 16 residues.

The gene calls are TRBV19 and TRBJ1-4, with D hard to call. The CDR3 has 13 residues. With 6 bases removed from V and 0 bases from J, the gap between germline ends came to 5 bases. Germline loops: CDR1 LNHDA, CDR2 SQIVND (reference sequence). CDR3 amino acids: CASRGTTNEKLFF. Written as DNA, the CDR3 is TGTGCCAGTAGGGGAACAACTAATGAAAAACTGTTTTTT.

J is TRBJ2-7 and V is TRBV18, with D perhaps matching TRBD1 (5 bases). Trimming left V 4 bases short and J 6 bases short, with 13 bases between. The CDR3 extends over 13 amino acids. The germline gives CDR1 KGHSH, CDR2 LQKENI. CDR3 loop: CASSLQGRGEQYV. The CDR3 region has the DNA TGTGCCAGCTCACTCCAGGGTAGGGGCGAGCAGTACGTC.

The rearrangement uses TRBV5-1 and TRBJ2-1, with 10 bases aligning to TRBD2. The CDR3 contains 15 residues. Germline lookup yields CDR1 SGHRS and CDR2 YFSETQ. With V trimmed by 2 bases and J by 5 bases, 4 bases remained unmatched. In nucleotides, the CDR3 is TGCGCCAGCAGCTTAAGCGGGGGGGCAAACAATGAGCAGTTCTTC. Translation: CASSLSGGANNEQFF. Full variable domain (rest looked up from reference TRBV5-1 and TRBJ2-1): KAGVTQTPRYLIKTRGQQVTLSCSPISGHRSVSWYQQTPGQGLQFLFEYFSETQRNKGNFPGRFSGRQFSNSRSEMNVSTLELGDSALYLCASSLSGGANNEQFFGPGTRLTVL.